A single T cell receptor beta chain is shown here with its context. The target antigen is unknown. The junction and the germline gene differ at one end; a read error may be behind it. The sample originates from a study of tumor-infiltrating lymphocytes in primary liver carcinoma. Study as a whole: The neoplasms were of stage T1-T3 N0M0, with dimensions of roughly 4.2 to 10 cm across.

It was unsorted whole blood that yielded blood RNA, and germline DNA was also extracted. This CDR3 region has 16 residues. Germline CDR1 SGHNT, CDR2 YYREEE (reference sequence). Notes on the study in general: Lower overlap was observed for tumor-adjacent and tumor-blood pairs relative to tumor region pairs.

Researchers generated TCR beta cDNA from roughly 510 ng of total RNA, relying on a constant-region primer. Library construction for TCR beta comprised three nested multiplex PCR rounds performed with slightly modified ARM-PCR. Both of the initial two PCR rounds ran for approximately 11 cycles and employed TRBV1-TRBV30 forward primers alongside a C-beta reverse primer. TCRdb called the multiplex PCR reads again in MiXCR, with one record for every CDR3 protein. The table lists some 320,000 distinct CDR3 sequences, 50% to 70% of them singletons. Source material: peripheral blood. V and J are TRBV5-4 and TRBJ2-2; the D gene is possibly TRBD2 (5 bases). This sequence originates from a middle-aged man with primary liver carcinoma and hepatitis B virus infection. The CDR3 sequence is CARSLESGSNTGELFF. CDR3 bases: TGTGCCCGCAGCTTGGAGAGCGGTTCGAACACCGGGGAGCTGTTTTTT.